These 21 T cell receptor beta chains were all obtained from the same sample, sequenced in a study of identical twins. TCRdb fed the 5' RACE reads into MiXCR, producing one record per CDR3 protein. The table shows about 100,000 distinct CDR3 sequences, with 5.9% occurring only once. Sample: memory T cells sorted from blood. The origin of the receptors is a woman between 50 and 59 years old in good health.

This clonotype was detected only a few times. V usage is TRBV9 and J usage is TRBJ2-7; 10 positions agree with TRBD2. The CDR3 contains 16 residues. The trim removed 3 bases at V and 3 bases at J, leaving 9 bases unmatched. Germline-derived CDR1 and CDR2 are SGDLS and YYNGEE. The chain's CDR3 is CASSAGPGLAVYEQYV. As DNA, the CDR3 is TGTGCCAGCAGCGCGGGACCCGGACTAGCGGTCTACGAGCAGTACGTC.

Ten or more counts support this clonotype. The chain recombines TRBV27 with TRBJ2-5; D is undetermined. The CDR3 runs to 12 residues. Germline V gene data show CDR1 as MNHEY and CDR2 as SMNVEV (reference sequence). Trimming removed 5 bases from V and 5 bases from J, with 9 bases in between. The CDR3 region has the DNA TGTGCCAGCAGTAACCCGGCCGAGACCCAGTACTTC. Amino acid sequence: CASSNPAETQYF.

In this sample, this clonotype turned up many times. V and J are TRBV10-3 and TRBJ2-1, with 13 bases identical to TRBD2. Per germline, CDR1 ENHRY and CDR2 SYGVKD. With V trimmed by 7 bases and J by 3 bases, 9 bases remained unmatched. The CDR3 extends over 17 amino acids. The CDR3 is CAIIIGLAGAIYNEQFF. The CDR3 region has the DNA TGTGCCATCATTATCGGACTAGCGGGAGCAATCTACAATGAGCAGTTCTTC.

This clonotype was counted ten times or more. This chain uses TRBV2 with TRBJ1-1, with a tentative D call TRBD1 (5 bases). The V gene lost 5 bases and the J gene lost 1 base, with 11 bases spanning the gap. CDR1 and CDR2 from the germline V gene are SNHLY and FYNNEI. The CDR3 extends over 14 amino acids. CDR3 in DNA: TGTGCCAGCAGTTCAACGGGGGGGAACACTGAAGCTTTCTTT. Protein sequence: CASSSTGGNTEAFF.

The chain employs TRBV28 and TRBJ2-7; 7 bases match TRBD1. In germline, CDR1 is MDHEN, CDR2 SYDVKM. CDR3 size: 15 residues. V dropped 7 bases and J dropped 4; count of bases not matched to a gene: 13. CDR3 residues: CASTATGAAGYEQYV. CDR3 nucleotides: TGTGCCAGCACCGCTACAGGGGCGGCGGGTTACGAGCAGTACGTC.

J is TRBJ2-1 and V is TRBV5-6; possibly TRBD1 for D (6 bases). V shed 6 bases and J shed 2 bases, with 18 bases lying between them. Per the germline V gene, CDR1 is SGHDT and CDR2 is YYEEEE. The CDR3 consists of 16 residues. In DNA form, the CDR3 reads TGTGCCAGCACTAAGGGGTGGGACACGGCCTACAATGAGCAGTTCTTC. This encodes CASTKGWDTAYNEQFF. The variable domain in full, completed from reference TRBV5-6 and TRBJ2-1, reads DAGVTQSPTHLIKTRGQQVTLRCSPKSGHDTVSWYQQALGQGPQFIFQYYEEEERQRGNFPDRFSGHQFPNYSSELNVNALLLGDSALYLCASTKGWDTAYNEQFFGPGTRLTVL.

This clonotype was counted ten times or more. The chain has TRBV7-9 and TRBJ1-2; maybe TRBD1 (5 bases). The germline gives CDR1 SEHNR, CDR2 FQNEAQ (reference sequence). CDR3 size: 14 residues. V lost 1 base and J lost 3, with 9 bases in between. Written as DNA, the CDR3 is TGTGCCAGCAGCTTAGTGGGGGATCACTATGGCTACACCTTC. Translating gives CASSLVGDHYGYTF.

The rearrangement joins TRBV6-2 or TRBV6-3 to TRBJ1-5; no firm D call. Germline V gene sequence: CDR1 MNHEY, CDR2 SVGEGT. Trimming left V 4 bases short and J 3 bases short, with 10 bases between. This CDR3 spans 14 amino acids. This CDR3 reads CASSSVATNQPQHF. The CDR3 DNA sequence: TGTGCCAGCAGTTCGGTGGCTACCAATCAGCCCCAGCATTTT.

The chain couples TRBV19 to TRBJ2-5; 7 bases align to TRBD2. With 5 bases clipped from V and 1 base from J, the junction kept 4 bases outside the gene matches. The germline CDR1 and CDR2 sequences are LNHDA and SQIVND (reference sequence). This CDR3 has 14 amino acids. The CDR3 protein is CASSRGDLQETQYF. CDR3 nucleotide sequence: TGTGCCAGTAGTCGGGGGGACCTCCAAGAGACCCAGTACTTC. The full variable domain, completed using reference TRBV19 and TRBJ2-5, is DGGITQSPKYLFRKEGQNVTLSCEQNLNHDAMYWYRQDPGQGLRLIYYSQIVNDFQKGDIAEGYSVSREKKESFPLTVTSAQKNPTAFYLCASSRGDLQETQYFGPGTRLLVL.

This clonotype has at least ten counts. The V and J genes are TRBV20-1 and TRBJ2-7, with TRBD1 matching over 8 bases. The CDR3 sequence is 13 residues long. J gave up 3 bases and V 4 bases, and 5 bases lay outside the gene matches. Germline CDR1 and CDR2: DFQATT and SNEGSKA (reference sequence). For the CDR3, the DNA is TGCAGTGCTATCCTGGGACAGGTCTACGAGCAGTACTTC. It codes for CSAILGQVYEQYF.

This clonotype was observed many times. This chain links TRBV5-1 with TRBJ2-1; 12 bases map to TRBD2. The CDR3 is made up of 15 amino acids. V gave up 4 bases and J gave up 4 bases; unmatched junction bases: 3. Germline CDR1 reads SGHRS; CDR2 reads YFSETQ. CDR3 loop: CASSPTSGGYNEQFF. The CDR3 nucleotides are TGCGCCAGCAGCCCGACTAGCGGGGGATACAATGAGCAGTTCTTC.

A note on this clonotype: A much more abundant neighbour one base away suggests this may be a read error. The missing conserved phenylalanine or tryptophan at the end of this CDR3 makes a read error likely. V gene TRBV11-2 combines with J gene TRBJ1-1; 7 nucleotides match TRBD1. This CDR3 contains 13 residues. Trimming at V came to 5 bases and at J to 4 bases, leaving 4 bases not matched to a gene. Germline CDR1 and CDR2: SGHAT and FQNNGV. CDR3 in amino acids: CASSNAGGTEAFL. In nucleotides, the CDR3 is TGTGCCAGCAGCAACGCAGGGGGCACTGAAGCTTTCCTT.

This clonotype was found many times. The rearrangement joins TRBV20-1 to TRBJ2-7; D not resolved. The CDR3 is 13 residues long. The ends were cut back, 1 base at V and 6 bases at J, with 13 bases in the middle. Germline CDR1 and CDR2: DFQATT and SNEGSKA (reference sequence). In nucleotides, the CDR3 is TGCAGTGCTAGAGTTGCCCTTCGCGGCGAGCAGTACTTC. It codes for CSARVALRGEQYF.

The chain uses TRBV6-5 and TRBJ1-6, with D unresolved. The CDR3 sequence is 15 residues long. The V and J ends lost 2 bases and 0 bases respectively, with 5 bases between them. Germline V gene lookup returns CDR1 MNHEY and CDR2 SVGAGI. The DNA for the CDR3 is TGTGCCAGCAGTTACCGGAGCTCCTATAATTCACCCCTCCACTTT. Its translation is CASSYRSSYNSPLHF.

This clonotype has ten or more counts. The chain has TRBV28 and TRBJ1-6, with no clear D. The CDR3 covers 14 residues. V was shortened by 1 base and J by 9 bases, with 10 bases between the two germline ends. Germline CDR1 and CDR2: MDHEN and SYDVKM. As DNA, the CDR3 is TGTGCCAGCAGTTTATCCGGGAAGGGTTCACCCCTCCACTTT. As protein: CASSLSGKGSPLHF.

This clonotype was found many times. This chain joins TRBV9 and TRBJ2-7; D not resolved. Trimming shortened V by 0 bases and J by 5 bases, and 12 bases separated the two germline ends. Germline V gene sequence: CDR1 SGDLS, CDR2 YYNGEE. There are 14 residues in the CDR3. CDR3 region: CASSVGRPKDEQYF. The CDR3 nucleotides are TGTGCCAGCAGCGTAGGCAGACCCAAGGACGAGCAGTACTTC. Full variable domain (missing parts from reference TRBV9 and TRBJ2-7): DSGVTQTPKHLITATGQRVTLRCSPRSGDLSVYWYQQSLDQGLQFLIQYYNGEERAKGNILERFSAQQFPDLHSELNLSSLELGDSALYFCASSVGRPKDEQYFGPGTRLTVT.

On this clonotype: A single base separates this from a much larger clone, so it may be a read error. CDR3 in amino acids: CASSLGRSGCEQFF. In nucleotides, the CDR3 is TGTGCCAGCAGCTTAGGGCGGTCCGGCTGTGAGCAGTTCTTC. The chain recombines TRBV11-3 with TRBJ2-1; D uncertain. Between the trimmed V and J ends, which lost 1 base and 9 bases, there was a span of 13 bases. The CDR3 runs to 14 residues. Germline assignment: CDR1 SGHNT and CDR2 YENEEA.

The chain couples TRBV7-2 to TRBJ2-1; TRBD1 agrees at 9 bases. The CDR3 totals 16 residues. The germline CDR1 and CDR2 sequences are SGHTA and FQGNSA. Trimming at V came to 5 bases and at J to 2 bases, leaving 7 bases not matched to a gene. CDR3 in amino acids: CASSTRTGGAYNEQFF. For the CDR3, the DNA is TGTGCCAGCAGCACGAGAACAGGGGGCGCCTACAATGAGCAGTTCTTC.

There are many counts of this clonotype. V is TRBV5-1 and J is TRBJ2-5, with no clear D. V lost 4 bases and J 3 bases, leaving 4 bases between the germline ends. Germline V gene lookup returns CDR1 SGHRS and CDR2 YFSETQ. The CDR3 extends over 11 amino acids. CDR3 loop: CASSAEETQYF. DNA for the CDR3: TGCGCCAGCAGCGCTGAAGAGACCCAGTACTTC.

This clonotype was seen repeatedly, ten times or more. V is TRBV28 and J is TRBJ2-3; the match to TRBD2 covers 7 bases. The CDR3 is 13 residues long. Germline V gene lookup returns CDR1 MDHEN and CDR2 SYDVKM. The V gene end was trimmed by 8 bases and the J gene end by 1 base; junction bases not matched to a gene: 3. The chain's CDR3 is CASVLAGTDTQYF. CDR3 DNA: TGTGCCAGCGTGCTAGCGGGCACAGATACGCAGTATTTT.

This clonotype has ten or more counts. The genes are TRBV20-1 and TRBJ2-5, with a tentative D call TRBD1 (6 bases). Trimming shortened V by 4 bases and J by 1 base, and 13 bases separated the two germline ends. The CDR3 spans 14 residues. In germline, CDR1 is DFQATT, CDR2 SNEGSKA (reference sequence). In nucleotides, the CDR3 is TGCAGTGCTATTGCTGGGGGCAGCCAAGAGACCCAGTACTTC. Protein sequence: CSAIAGGSQETQYF.